A selection of T cell receptor beta chains follows, all from one sample in a study of T cells in Graves' hyperthyroidism and ophthalmopathy. One entry per CDR3 protein, called by TCRdb with MiXCR from the multiplex PCR reads. The sample has under 400,000 distinct CDR3 sequences, around 17% seen once. The sequenced sample was blood. These receptors originate from a young man with Graves' hyperthyroidism. The CDR3 runs from the conserved cysteine through the conserved F or W. D genes are given only for firm matches. The size entry is marked missing in some rows and otherwise reads once, few, many or a size class.

clone_size cdr3_length j_call d_call v_call cdr3_aa cdr3_nt
many 16 TRBJ2-7 . TRBV18 CASSPQRTEATYEQYF TGTGCCAGCTCACCTCAACGGACGGAAGCCACCTACGAGCAGTACTTC
many 16 TRBJ2-3 TRBD2 TRBV7-8 CASSLLAGGLRDTQYF TGTGCCAGCAGCTTACTAGCGGGAGGGCTGAGAGATACGCAGTATTTT
many 14 TRBJ2-3 . TRBV7-8 CASSLVAVADTQYF TGTGCCAGCAGCTTAGTGGCCGTGGCAGATACGCAGTATTTT
. 14 TRBJ2-5 . TRBV6-1 CASLSRVAAETQYF TGTGCCAGCCTAAGCAGGGTAGCAGCAGAGACCCAGTACTTC
many 16 TRBJ2-3 . TRBV7-2 CASSFPGQPSTDTQYF TGTGCCAGCAGCTTTCCCGGACAGCCTAGCACAGATACGCAGTATTTT
many 12 TRBJ1-1 . TRBV2 CASSETGTEAFF TGTGCCAGCAGTGAGACAGGCACTGAAGCTTTCTTT
. 17 TRBJ1-1 TRBD1 TRBV7-6 CASSLAGRGQGNTEAFF TGTGCCAGCAGCTTAGCGGGCAGGGGGCAAGGGAACACTGAAGCTTTCTTT
. 18 TRBJ2-1 . TRBV27 CASSLRKGRGNTYNEQFF TGTGCCAGCAGTTTAAGGAAAGGACGGGGAAATACGTACAATGAGCAGTTCTTT
many 15 TRBJ1-1 TRBD1 TRBV5-1 CASSLKGTVNTEAFF TGCGCCAGCAGCTTGAAAGGGACAGTGAACACTGAAGCTTTCTTT
few 15 TRBJ2-2 TRBD2 TRBV5-5 CASSPTTGGTGELFF TGTGCCAGCAGCCCTACAACGGGAGGCACCGGGGAGCTGTTTTTT
many 18 TRBJ2-3 TRBD2 TRBV7-2 CASSLRMSGRGRTDTQYF TGTGCCAGCAGTCTAAGAATGAGCGGGAGGGGGAGGACAGATACGCAGTATTTT
many 15 TRBJ2-1 TRBD2 TRBV5-5 CASSLESGGSLEQFF TGTGCCAGCAGCTTGGAATCGGGAGGGTCTCTAGAGCAGTTCTTC
. 13 TRBJ2-7 . TRBV6-2/TRBV6-3 CASMDWRSYEQYF TGTGCCAGCATGGATTGGCGGTCCTACGAGCAGTACTTC
few 12 TRBJ2-3 . TRBV7-9 CASSPRIDTQYF TGTGCCAGCAGCCCCCGAATAGATACGCAGTATTTT
. 14 TRBJ1-2 . TRBV20-1 CSAQQGVKGYGYTF TGCAGTGCGCAACAGGGAGTGAAGGGGTATGGCTACACCTTC
many 14 TRBJ2-1 . TRBV4-1 CASSQLYRLGEQFF TGCGCCAGCAGCCAACTCTACCGGTTGGGTGAGCAGTTCTTC
many 14 TRBJ2-1 TRBD2 TRBV30 CAWIATSVYNEQFF TGTGCCTGGATCGCTACTAGCGTATACAATGAGCAGTTCTTC
few 15 TRBJ2-5 . TRBV9 CASSVDRGGMETQYF TGTGCCAGCAGCGTAGATCGGGGCGGGATGGAGACCCAGTACTTC
many 15 TRBJ2-5 TRBD2 TRBV6-2/TRBV6-3 CASSLLAGVLETQYF TGTGCCAGCAGTTTACTAGCGGGAGTTTTAGAGACCCAGTACTTC
many 13 TRBJ2-7 . TRBV18 CASSGGYPYEQYF TGTGCCAGCTCAGGCGGTTATCCCTACGAGCAGTACTTC
. 12 TRBJ1-2 . TRBV6-5 CASSYRGDGYTF TGTGCCAGCAGTTACCGGGGGGACGGCTACACCTTC
. 18 TRBJ2-7 TRBD2 TRBV3-1 CASSQNTAGDPLSYEQYF TGTGCCAGCAGCCAAAACACAGCGGGGGACCCTCTCTCCTACGAGCAGTACTTC
few 19 TRBJ2-5 . TRBV5-1 CASSLAEGAGGGTWETQYF TGCGCCAGCAGCTTGGCCGAGGGGGCAGGAGGAGGGACATGGGAGACCCAGTACTTC
few 16 TRBJ2-5 . TRBV13 CASSSAAGARQETQYF TGTGCCAGCAGCTCGGCGGCGGGGGCGAGGCAAGAGACCCAGTACTTC
few 12 TRBJ1-6 . TRBV28 CASSYNNSPLHF TGTGCCAGCAGTTATAATAATTCACCCCTCCACTTT
many 15 TRBJ2-1 . TRBV12-3/TRBV12-4 CASSPRTDPYNEQFF TGTGCCAGCAGTCCCCGGACGGACCCCTACAATGAGCAGTTCTTC
few 15 TRBJ2-2 TRBD1 TRBV28 CASSFLTGGAGELFF TGTGCCAGCAGTTTTTTGACAGGGGGAGCCGGGGAGCTGTTTTTT
. 16 TRBJ2-1 TRBD2 TRBV7-9 CAITWELAGVYNEQFF TGTGCCATAACCTGGGAACTAGCGGGAGTTTACAATGAGCAGTTCTTC
many 12 TRBJ2-1 . TRBV2 CASSERFNEQFF TGTGCCAGCAGTGAGCGGTTCAATGAGCAGTTCTTC
many 17 TRBJ1-1 TRBD1 TRBV10-3 CAIRTSNQGVSNTEAFF TGTGCCATCAGGACTTCGAACCAGGGGGTCTCCAACACTGAAGCTTTCTTT
many 12 TRBJ2-7 . TRBV7-9 CASRSTEGEQYF TGTGCCAGCAGGTCGACAGAGGGCGAGCAGTACTTC
many 11 TRBJ1-1 . TRBV3-1 CASSQEGRTFF TGTGCCAGCAGCCAAGAAGGAAGGACTTTCTTT
few 20 TRBJ2-7 TRBD2 TRBV19 CASSPKGTTSGSFYSYEQYF TGTGCCAGTAGTCCTAAGGGGACGACTAGCGGGAGCTTCTACTCCTACGAGCAGTACTTC
many 12 TRBJ2-7 . TRBV5-1 CASSPDSYEQYF TGTGCCAGCAGCCCAGACAGCTACGAGCAGTACTTC
many 16 TRBJ2-1 TRBD2 TRBV5-6 CASSLMAGLASYEQFF TGTGCCAGCAGCTTGATGGCGGGACTAGCATCGTATGAGCAGTTCTTC
many 15 TRBJ2-1 . TRBV28 CASSTLRGRANEQFF TGTGCCAGCAGCACCCTCCGGGGTCGAGCGAATGAGCAGTTCTTC
. 19 TRBJ2-1 TRBD2 TRBV6-2/TRBV6-3 CASSPLGTSGTTRHNEQFF TGTGCCAGCAGCCCCTTGGGGACTAGCGGGACTACCCGCCACAATGAGCAGTTCTTC